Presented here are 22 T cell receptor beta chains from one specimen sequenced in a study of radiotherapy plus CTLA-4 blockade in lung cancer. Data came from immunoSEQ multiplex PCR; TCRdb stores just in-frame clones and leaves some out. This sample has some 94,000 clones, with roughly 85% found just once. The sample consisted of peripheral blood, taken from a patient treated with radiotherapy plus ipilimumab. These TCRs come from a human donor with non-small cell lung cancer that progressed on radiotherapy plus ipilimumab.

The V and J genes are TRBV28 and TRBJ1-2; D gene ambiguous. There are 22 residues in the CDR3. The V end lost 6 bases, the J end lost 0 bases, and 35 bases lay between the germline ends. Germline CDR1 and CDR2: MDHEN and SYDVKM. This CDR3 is CASRPNLGSGYLDELANYGYTF. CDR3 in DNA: TGTGCCAGCAGACCTAATTTGGGGAGCGGATACTTAGATGAGTTAGCTAACTATGGCTACACCTTC.

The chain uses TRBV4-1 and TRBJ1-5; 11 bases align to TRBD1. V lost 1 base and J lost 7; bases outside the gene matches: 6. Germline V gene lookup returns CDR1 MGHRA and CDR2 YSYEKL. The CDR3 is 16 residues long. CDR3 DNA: TGCGCCAGCAGCCAAGTAGGACAGGGGGCTTGGCAGCCCCAGCATTTT. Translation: CASSQVGQGAWQPQHF.

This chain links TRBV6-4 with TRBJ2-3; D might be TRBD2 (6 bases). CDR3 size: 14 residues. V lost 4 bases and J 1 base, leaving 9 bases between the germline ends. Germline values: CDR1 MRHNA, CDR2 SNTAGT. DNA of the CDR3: TGTGCCAGCAGTGTTACGGGGGGCACAGATACGCAGTATTTT. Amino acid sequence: CASSVTGGTDTQYF.

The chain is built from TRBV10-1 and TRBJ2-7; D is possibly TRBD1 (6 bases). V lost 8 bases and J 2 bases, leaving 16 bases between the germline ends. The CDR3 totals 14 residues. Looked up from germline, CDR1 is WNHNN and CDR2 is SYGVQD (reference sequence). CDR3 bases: TGCGCCAGCCGAACCCGGACAGACACCTACGAGCAGTACGTC. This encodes CASRTRTDTYEQYV.

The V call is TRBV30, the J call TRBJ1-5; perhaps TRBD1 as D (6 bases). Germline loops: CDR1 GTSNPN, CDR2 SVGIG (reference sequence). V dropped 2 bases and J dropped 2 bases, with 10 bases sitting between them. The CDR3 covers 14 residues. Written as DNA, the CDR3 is TGTGCCTGGAGTCAAGGGGGTGGCAATCAGCCCCAGCATTTT. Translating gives CAWSQGGGNQPQHF.

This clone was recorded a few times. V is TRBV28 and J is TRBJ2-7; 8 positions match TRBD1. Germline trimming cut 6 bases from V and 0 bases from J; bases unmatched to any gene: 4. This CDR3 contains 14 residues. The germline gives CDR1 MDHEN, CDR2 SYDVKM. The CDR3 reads CASSGTGPSYEQYF. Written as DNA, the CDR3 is TGTGCCAGCAGCGGGACAGGCCCCTCCTACGAGCAGTACTTC.

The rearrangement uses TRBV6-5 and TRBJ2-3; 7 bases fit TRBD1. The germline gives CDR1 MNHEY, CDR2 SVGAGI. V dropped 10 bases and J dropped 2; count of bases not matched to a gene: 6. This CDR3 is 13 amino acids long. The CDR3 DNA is TGTGCCATCCAAGGGGGCGCCACAGATACGCAGTATTTT. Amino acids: CAIQGGATDTQYF.

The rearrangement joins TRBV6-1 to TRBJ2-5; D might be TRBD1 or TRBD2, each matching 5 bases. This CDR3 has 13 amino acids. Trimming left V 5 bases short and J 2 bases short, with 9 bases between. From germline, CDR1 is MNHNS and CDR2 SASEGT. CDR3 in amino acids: CASSRGVQETQYF. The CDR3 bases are TGTGCCAGCAGTCGAGGGGTACAAGAGACCCAGTACTTC.

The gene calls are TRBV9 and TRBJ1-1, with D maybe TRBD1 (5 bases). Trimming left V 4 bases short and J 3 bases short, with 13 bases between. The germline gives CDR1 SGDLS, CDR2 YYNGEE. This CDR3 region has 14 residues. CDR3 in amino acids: CASSPWGGDTEAFF. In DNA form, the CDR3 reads TGTGCCAGCAGCCCATGGGGAGGGGACACTGAAGCTTTCTTT.

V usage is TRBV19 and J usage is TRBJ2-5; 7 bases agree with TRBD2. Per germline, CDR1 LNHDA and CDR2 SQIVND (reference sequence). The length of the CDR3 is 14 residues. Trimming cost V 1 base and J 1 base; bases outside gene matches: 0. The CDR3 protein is CASSIGLAQETQYF. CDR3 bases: TGTGCCAGTAGTATAGGACTAGCCCAAGAGACCCAGTACTTC. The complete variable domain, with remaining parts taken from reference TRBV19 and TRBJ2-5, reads DGGITQSPKYLFRKEGQNVTLSCEQNLNHDAMYWYRQDPGQGLRLIYYSQIVNDFQKGDIAEGYSVSREKKESFPLTVTSAQKNPTAFYLCASSIGLAQETQYFGPGTRLLVL.

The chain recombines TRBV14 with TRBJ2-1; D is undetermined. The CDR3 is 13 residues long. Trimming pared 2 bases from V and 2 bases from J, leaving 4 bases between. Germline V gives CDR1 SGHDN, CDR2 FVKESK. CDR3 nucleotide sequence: TGTGCCAGCAGCCAAAGAGCCTACAATGAGCAGTTCTTC. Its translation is CASSQRAYNEQFF. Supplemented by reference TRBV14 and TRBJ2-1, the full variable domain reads EAGVTQFPSHSVIEKGQTVTLRCDPISGHDNLYWYRRVMGKEIKFLLHFVKESKQDESGMPNNRFLAERTGGTYSTLKVQPAELEDSGVYFCASSQRAYNEQFFGPGTRLTVL.

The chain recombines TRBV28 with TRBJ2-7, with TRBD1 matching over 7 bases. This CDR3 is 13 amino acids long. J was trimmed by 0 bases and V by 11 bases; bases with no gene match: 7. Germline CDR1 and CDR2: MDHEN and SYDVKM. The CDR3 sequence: CAGGQASSYEQYF. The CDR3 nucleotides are TGTGCCGGAGGACAGGCGAGCTCCTACGAGCAGTACTTC.

In nucleotides, the CDR3 is TGTGCCAGCAGCGCAGTTACGATATACCAAGAGACCCAGTACTTC. Its protein product is CASSAVTIYQETQYF. This rearrangement joins TRBV7-2 to TRBJ2-5; D not resolved. V was shortened by 5 bases and J by 0 bases, with 13 bases between the two germline ends. The CDR3 runs 15 residues. Germline V gives CDR1 SGHTA, CDR2 FQGNSA.

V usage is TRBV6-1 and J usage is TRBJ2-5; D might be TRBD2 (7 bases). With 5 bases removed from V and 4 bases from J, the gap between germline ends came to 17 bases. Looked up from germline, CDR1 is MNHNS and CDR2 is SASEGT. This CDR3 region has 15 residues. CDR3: CASSTLGGRGETQYF. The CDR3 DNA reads TGTGCCAGCAGTACCTTGGGGGGGCGCGGAGAGACCCAGTACTTC.

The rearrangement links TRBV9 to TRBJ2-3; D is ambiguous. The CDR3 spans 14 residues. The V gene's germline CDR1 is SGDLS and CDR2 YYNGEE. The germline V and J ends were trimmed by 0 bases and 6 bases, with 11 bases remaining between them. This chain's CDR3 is CASSVGISSDTQYF. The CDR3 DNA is TGTGCCAGCAGCGTAGGGATTTCATCCGATACGCAGTATTTT.

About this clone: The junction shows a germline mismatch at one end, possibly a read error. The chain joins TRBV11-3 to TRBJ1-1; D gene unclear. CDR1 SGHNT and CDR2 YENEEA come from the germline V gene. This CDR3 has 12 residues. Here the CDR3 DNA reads TGTGCCAGCAGCCTAGACGGCACTGAAGCTTTCTTT. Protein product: CASSLDGTEAFF.

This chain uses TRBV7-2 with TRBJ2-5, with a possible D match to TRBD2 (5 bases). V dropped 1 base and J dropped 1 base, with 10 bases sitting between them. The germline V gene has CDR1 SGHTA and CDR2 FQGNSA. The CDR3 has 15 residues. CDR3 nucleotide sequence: TGTGCCAGCAGCTTAGGACTACAGACCCAAGAGACCCAGTACTTC. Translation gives CASSLGLQTQETQYF.

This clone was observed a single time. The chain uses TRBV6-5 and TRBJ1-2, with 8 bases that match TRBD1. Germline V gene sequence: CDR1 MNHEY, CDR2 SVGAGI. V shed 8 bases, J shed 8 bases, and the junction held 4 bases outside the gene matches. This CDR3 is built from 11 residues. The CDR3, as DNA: TGTGCCAGCGGACAGGGTGTCGGCTACACCTTC. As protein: CASGQGVGYTF.

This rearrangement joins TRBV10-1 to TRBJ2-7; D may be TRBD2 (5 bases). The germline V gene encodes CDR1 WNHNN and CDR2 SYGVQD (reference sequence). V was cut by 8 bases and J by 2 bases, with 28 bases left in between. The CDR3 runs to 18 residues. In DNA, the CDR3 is TGCGCCAGCCCCCGCATCTTCCTTTGGCTAGCCGTACCCTACGAGCAGTACTTC. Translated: CASPRIFLWLAVPYEQYF.

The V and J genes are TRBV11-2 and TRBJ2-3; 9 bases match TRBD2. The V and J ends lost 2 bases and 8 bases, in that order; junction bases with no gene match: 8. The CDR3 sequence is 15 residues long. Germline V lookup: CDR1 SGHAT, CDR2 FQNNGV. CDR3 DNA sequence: TGTGCCAGCAGCTTATCCCTCGCGGGAGGGGGTACGCAGTATTTT. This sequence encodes CASSLSLAGGGTQYF.

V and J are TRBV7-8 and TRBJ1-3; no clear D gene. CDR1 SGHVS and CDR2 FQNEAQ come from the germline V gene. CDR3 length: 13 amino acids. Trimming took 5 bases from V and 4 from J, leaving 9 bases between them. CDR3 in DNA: TGTGCCAGCAGCCCCTTCAGGGGAAACACCATATATTTT. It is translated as CASSPFRGNTIYF.

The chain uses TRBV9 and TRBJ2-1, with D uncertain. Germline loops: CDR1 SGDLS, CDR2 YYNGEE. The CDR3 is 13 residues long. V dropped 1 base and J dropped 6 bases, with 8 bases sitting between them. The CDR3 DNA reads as TGTGCCAGCAGCGTACTGATTTTCAATGAGCAGTTCTTC. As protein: CASSVLIFNEQFF.